The present entry profiles one T cell receptor (beta chain) with its context. In the original processing: Estimation of nucleated cell counts was performed using reference gene primer amplification. TCRdb's table, derived via immunoSEQ multiplex PCR, lists solely in-frame clones and lacks some. Clonal size and the V and J genes are those of that table, whereas D and trimming came from the DNA. Of tens of thousands of clones in the sample, 90% were seen once. The V gene lost 0 bases and the J gene lost 4 bases, with 15 bases spanning the gap. CDR3 length: 15 amino acids. In germline, CDR1 is GTSNPN, CDR2 SVGIG (reference sequence). The entry originates in a study of blood T cell repertoires in COVID-19. Overall study context: Italy, Spain and the United States were the sources of the convalescent and acute COVID-19 samples. In each case, the material was cDNA or gDNA derived from T cells, B-cell-depleted T cells, or PBMCs.

What was sequenced was peripheral blood. The rearrangement joins TRBV30 to TRBJ1-1; perhaps TRBD1 as D (5 bases). The receptor was derived from a man aged 35-49 years with acute or convalescent COVID-19. CDR3 sequence: CAWSVQAGASTEAFF. The CDR3 nucleotides read TGTGCCTGGAGTGTACAGGCGGGAGCTAGCACTGAAGCTTTCTTT.